These T cell receptor beta chains were read from a single sample in a study of vaccination effects on CD4 cells after COVID-19. Measured with immunoSEQ multiplex PCR; TCRdb has only the in-frame clones, and not every one. The sample lists 15,000 to 20,000 clones, 76% occurring once. Their antigen targets remain unknown. The sequencing used CD4+ T cells from PBMCs cultured with HCoV-NL63 spike peptides, collected after COVID-19 vaccination. All receptors derive from a human donor who received a COVID-19 vaccine. Both conserved end residues are part of each CDR3. D genes are given only for firm matches. Size is stated for part of the rows, as once, few or many counts, or as a class when the clone is expanded.

clone size | J gene | V gene | D gene | CDR3 DNA | CDR3 protein
- | TRBJ2-1 | TRBV28 | TRBD1 | TGTGCCAGCAGTTCACCGGCAGGGGGCTCTTACAATGAGCAGTTCTTC | CASSSPAGGSYNEQFF
- | TRBJ1-6 | TRBV2 | - | TGTGCCACCGCCCAAGGGGGGACCGTGCATTCACCCCTCCACTTT | CATAQGGTVHSPLHF
- | TRBJ2-7 | TRBV5-1 | - | TGCGCCAGCAGCTCGGTTATCCGGGACGGAGACTACGAGCAGTACTTC | CASSSVIRDGDYEQYF
- | TRBJ2-3 | TRBV24-1 | - | TGTGCCACCAGTGACCCAAGACAGGGGAGGGGGTCAGATACGCAGTATTTT | CATSDPRQGRGSDTQYF
- | TRBJ1-2 | TRBV7-9 | - | TGTGCCAGCAGCTCCGGGGCGAACTATGGCTACACCTTC | CASSSGANYGYTF
- | TRBJ2-3 | TRBV5-6 | - | TGTGCCAGCAGCCGCTTATTCAAGCCAGGGAGCACAGATACGCAGTATTTT | CASSRLFKPGSTDTQYF
- | TRBJ2-1 | TRBV30 | - | TGTGCCTGGAGGGACCGCACTCGGACCAACCACAATGAGCAGTTCTTC | CAWRDRTRTNHNEQFF
- | TRBJ2-1 | TRBV3-1/TRBV3-2 | TRBD2 | TGTGCCAGCAACCCTAGCGGGAGGGTCTCCTACAATGAGCAGTTCTTC | CASNPSGRVSYNEQFF
- | TRBJ1-3 | TRBV12-5 | - | TGTGCTAGTGGTTTACAGGGCGCTGGAAACACCATATATTTT | CASGLQGAGNTIYF
- | TRBJ1-2 | TRBV2 | TRBD1 | TGTGCCAGCAGTGAATGGTCCGGGACAGGGGGGAGCTACACCTTC | CASSEWSGTGGSYTF
- | TRBJ2-1 | TRBV28 | - | TGTGCCAGCAGTTTAATCTCGGGGCAGTTCTTC | CASSLISGQFF
once | TRBJ2-3 | TRBV4-1 | - | TGCGCCAGCAGCCAAGTAAGCGATACGCAGTATTTT | CASSQVSDTQYF
- | TRBJ2-4 | TRBV30 | TRBD2 | TGTGCCGGGGGACTAGCGGGATTAGACATTCAGTACTTC | CAGGLAGLDIQYF
few | TRBJ2-3 | TRBV27 | TRBD1 | TGTGCCAGCAGTTTACATCGGACCGGGACAGGGACAGATACGCAGTATTTT | CASSLHRTGTGTDTQYF
few | TRBJ1-5 | TRBV7-9 | - | TGTGCCAGCAGCACCAAGGACAATCAGCCCCAGCATTTT | CASSTKDNQPQHF
- | TRBJ2-2 | TRBV4-3 | - | TGCGCCAGCAGCCAAGAAGGGACTCCCACCGGGGAGCTGTTTTTT | CASSQEGTPTGELFF
- | TRBJ1-6 | TRBV6-5 | - | TGTGCCAGCAGTTACTCCAGGGGATCCTATAATTCACCCCTCCACTTT | CASSYSRGSYNSPLHF
few | TRBJ2-7 | TRBV10-3 | TRBD1 | TGTGCCATCAGTGAGTCACGGCAGGGGGCGGGCGAGCAGTACTTC | CAISESRQGAGEQYF
few | TRBJ1-1 | TRBV5-4 | - | TGTGCCAGCAGCTCACCGGACGGGAACACTGAAGCTTTCTTT | CASSSPDGNTEAFF
few | TRBJ2-7 | TRBV29-1 | - | TGCAGCGCCACAGGGAGGTTCTCCTACGAGCAGTACTTC | CSATGRFSYEQYF
- | TRBJ1-5 | TRBV30 | - | TGTGCCTGGAGTGTATCGGCAATCCAGCCCCAGCATTTT | CAWSVSAIQPQHF
- | TRBJ2-1 | TRBV9 | TRBD2 | TGTGCCAGCAGCAGCGTAGGGTTAGGGACTAGCGTCGATGGTGAGCAGTTCTTC | CASSSVGLGTSVDGEQFF
- | TRBJ2-4 | TRBV5-6 | TRBD2 | TGTGCCAGCAGCTTGGAGGGGCGGGGGGCCGGCATTCAGTACTTC | CASSLEGRGAGIQYF
- | TRBJ2-7 | TRBV28 | - | TGTGCCAGCACTAGCCCGACCTACGAGCAGTACTTC | CASTSPTYEQYF
- | TRBJ2-3 | TRBV4-3 | - | TGCGCCAGCAGCCAAGGGTACCATAAGGATACGCAGTATTTT | CASSQGYHKDTQYF
- | TRBJ2-7 | TRBV30 | TRBD1 | TGTGCCTTTTTCCCGGCACGGGACAGAGACTACGAGCAGTACTTC | CAFFPARDRDYEQYF
- | TRBJ2-7 | TRBV28 | TRBD1 | TGTGCCAGCAGTCAGGGGGGCGGACAGGGCTTTATTTTCGAGCAGTACTTC | CASSQGGGQGFIFEQYF
few | TRBJ2-7 | TRBV5-1 | TRBD2 | TGCGCCAGCAGCTTGGTCCCTGCGGGAGGGCCAGGAGAGCAGTACTTC | CASSLVPAGGPGEQYF
- | TRBJ1-1 | TRBV18 | - | TGTGCCAGCTCACCACGACAGGCCTACACTGAAGCTTTCTTT | CASSPRQAYTEAFF
- | TRBJ2-7 | TRBV25-1 | - | TGTGCCAGCAGTGAGCGGGGCTCCTACGAGCAGTACTTC | CASSERGSYEQYF
- | TRBJ2-5 | TRBV7-2 | TRBD2 | TGTGCCAGCAGTTCGACTAGCGGGGGGATTTGGGAGACCCAGTACTTC | CASSSTSGGIWETQYF
- | TRBJ2-6 | TRBV6-4 | - | TGTGCCAGCAGTCCCAGGGGCCCGATCTCTGGGGCCAACGTCCTGACTTTC | CASSPRGPISGANVLTF
- | TRBJ2-1 | TRBV28 | - | TGTGCCAGCAGTCCTTTAGGGCCAGCTCCCGACAATGAGCAGTTCTTC | CASSPLGPAPDNEQFF
- | TRBJ2-6 | TRBV7-8 | - | TGTGCCAGCAGCCCGCGACGGCCCTCTGGGGCCAACGTCCTGACTTTC | CASSPRRPSGANVLTF
- | TRBJ2-1 | TRBV18 | - | TGTGCCAGCTCACCTGTAAGACCCAATGAGCAGTTCTTC | CASSPVRPNEQFF